The rows below give T cell receptor beta chains drawn from one sample of a study of blood T cell repertoires in COVID-19. Assay used: immunoSEQ multiplex PCR; TCRdb lists only in-frame clones, some missing. This repertoire shows under 50,000 clones, 93% found once; its top ten account for 0.95% to 1.1%. Sample: peripheral blood. The receptors stem from a man aged 55 to 69 with COVID-19, enrolled during active disease. Both conserved end residues are part of each CDR3. The D gene is left open where the match is weak. Clone size, where shown, is once, few, many, or a class for clones that have expanded.

size,D,V,J,DNA,CDR3
NA,NA,TRBV6-5,TRBJ1-5,TGTGCCAGCAGGCAGGGTTGGGATCAGCCCCAGCATTTT,CASRQGWDQPQHF
NA,NA,TRBV7-9,TRBJ1-5,TGTGCCAGCAGCTCTAGAGAGCAGCCCCAGCATTTT,CASSSREQPQHF
once,TRBD2,TRBV2,TRBJ2-1,TGTGCCAGCATCAGACTAGCGGGGACCTACAATGAGCAGTTCTTC,CASIRLAGTYNEQFF
NA,TRBD2,TRBV7-2,TRBJ2-1,TGTGCCAGCAGATCTAGCGGGAGTATCTACAATGAGCAGTTCTTC,CASRSSGSIYNEQFF
NA,TRBD1,TRBV2,TRBJ1-5,TGTGCCAGCACCCCGGACAGGGGGCATCGTCAGCCCCAGCATTTT,CASTPDRGHRQPQHF
NA,NA,TRBV30,TRBJ2-3,TGTGCCTGGGAGGGGGGCACAGATACGCAGTATTTT,CAWEGGTDTQYF
NA,TRBD2,TRBV5-1,TRBJ2-5,TGCGCCAGCAGCCCATCTAGCGGGAGGGCTTGGGAGACCCAGTACTTC,CASSPSSGRAWETQYF
NA,NA,TRBV19,TRBJ1-2,TGTGCCAGTAGTATGGACCGAGGGACTAACTATGGCTACACCTTC,CASSMDRGTNYGYTF
once,TRBD2,TRBV5-1,TRBJ2-1,TGCGCCAGCAGCTACCTAGCGGGAGGGGTCAATGAGCAGTTCTTC,CASSYLAGGVNEQFF
NA,NA,TRBV5-6,TRBJ2-5,TGTGCCAGCAGCTTCATGCGGGGACAAGAGACCCAGTACTTC,CASSFMRGQETQYF
NA,TRBD1,TRBV3-1/TRBV3-2,TRBJ1-1,TGTGCCAGCAGCCCCCTGACAGGGGGCGGAGCTGAAGCTTTCTTT,CASSPLTGGGAEAFF
NA,TRBD2,TRBV10-3,TRBJ2-3,TGTGCCATCAGTTCTAGCGGGACTAGCACAGATACGCAGTATTTT,CAISSSGTSTDTQYF
NA,TRBD2,TRBV27,TRBJ2-1,TGTGCCAGCAGTTGGGGAGGGCAGGGCTACTCCTACAATGAGCAGTTCTTC,CASSWGGQGYSYNEQFF
NA,TRBD1,TRBV28,TRBJ1-1,TGTGCCAGCAGTTCCCAGGGACAGGGCAATACTGAAGCTTTCTTT,CASSSQGQGNTEAFF
NA,NA,TRBV4-2,TRBJ1-1,TGTGCCAGCAGCCAGGGGCGGACGGGGAACACTGAAGCTTTCTTT,CASSQGRTGNTEAFF
NA,NA,TRBV14,TRBJ1-2,TGTGCCAGCAGCCAATACGGGGAAAACTATGGCTACACCTTC,CASSQYGENYGYTF
NA,NA,TRBV7-9,TRBJ1-2,TGTGCCAGCAGCTCCTCAGGGGTAAACTATGGCTACACCTTC,CASSSSGVNYGYTF
NA,TRBD2,TRBV19,TRBJ2-7,TGTGCCAGTAGTACAACTTTGGGTGGGGACTACTCCTACGAGCAGTACTTC,CASSTTLGGDYSYEQYF
once,TRBD1,TRBV23-1,TRBJ2-7,TGCGCCAGCAGGACAGGGATCAACGAGCAGTACTTC,CASRTGINEQYF
few,NA,TRBV28,TRBJ2-3,TGTGCCAGCACGGTGGGGCCGCGCCATACGCAGTATTTT,CASTVGPRHTQYF
NA,TRBD1,TRBV30,TRBJ1-1,TGTGCCTGGGGGACAGGGGCGACTGAAGCTTTCTTT,CAWGTGATEAFF
once,TRBD1,TRBV7-2,TRBJ1-5,TGTGCCAGCAGCTCCGCGGGACAGAGCAGTCAGCCCCAGCATTTT,CASSSAGQSSQPQHF
NA,TRBD1,TRBV7-9,TRBJ1-6,TGTGCCAGCAGCTTATCCAGTCCGGGACAGGGGAATTCACCCCTCCACTTT,CASSLSSPGQGNSPLHF
NA,NA,TRBV27,TRBJ2-3,TGTGCCAGCCGGATGGGAGGGGGGACAGATACGCAGTATTTT,CASRMGGGTDTQYF
NA,NA,TRBV19,TRBJ1-1,TGTGCCAGTAGTAGGAGTATGAACACTGAAGCTTTCTTT,CASSRSMNTEAFF
NA,NA,TRBV7-3,TRBJ1-1,TGTGCCAGCAGCAACGGACGGGGGAACACTGAAGCTTTCTTT,CASSNGRGNTEAFF
NA,TRBD1,TRBV19,TRBJ1-2,TGTGCCACCGAACTCGGGACAGGAGGTATCTATGGCTACACCTTC,CATELGTGGIYGYTF
NA,NA,TRBV6-5,TRBJ2-7,TGTGCCAGCAGTTCTCCGGGACACAGACTCTACGAGCAGTACTTC,CASSSPGHRLYEQYF
NA,TRBD1,TRBV5-8,TRBJ2-1,TGTGCCAGCAGCACCGGACAGGGGCCGGCCAATGAGCAGTTCTTC,CASSTGQGPANEQFF
NA,TRBD2,TRBV9,TRBJ2-7,TGTGCCAGCAGCGTAGCCGGGACTAGCGGCTCCTACGAGCAGTACTTC,CASSVAGTSGSYEQYF
NA,NA,TRBV6-5,TRBJ2-7,TGTGCCAGCTCACCGGACAGTCCCTACGAGCAGTACTTC,CASSPDSPYEQYF
NA,NA,TRBV21-1,TRBJ1-1,TGTGCCAGCAGCAAACATATTAAGGTAATGTCTGACAGGCTGAACACTGAAGCTTTCTTT,CASSKHIKVMSDRLNTEAFF
NA,NA,TRBV2,TRBJ1-5,TGTGCCAGCAGTGGTAGCGGGACACTGAATCAGCCCCAGCATTTT,CASSGSGTLNQPQHF
NA,TRBD1,TRBV18,TRBJ1-2,TGTGCCAGCTCATCGGGACAGGGAATTAACTATGGCTACACCTTC,CASSSGQGINYGYTF
NA,NA,TRBV5-1,TRBJ1-1,TGCGCCAGCAGCCAGGGACATTCGAACACTGAAGCTTTCTTT,CASSQGHSNTEAFF
once,NA,TRBV3-1/TRBV3-2,TRBJ1-1,TGTGCCAGCAGCCAAGGTAATGTTTTTGAAGCTTTCTTT,CASSQGNVFEAFF
NA,NA,TRBV12-3/TRBV12-4,TRBJ2-7,TGTGCCAGCAGTTACAGACGCTACGAGCAGTACTTC,CASSYRRYEQYF
NA,NA,TRBV30,TRBJ1-3,TGTGCCTGGAGTGTTACAGGAGTACTCCAGACGGTCTCTGGAAACACCATATATTTT,CAWSVTGVLQTVSGNTIYF
NA,TRBD2,TRBV11-3,TRBJ2-3,TGTGCCAGCAGCTTAAGGACTAGCGGGTACACAGATACGCAGTATTTT,CASSLRTSGYTDTQYF
NA,NA,TRBV7-9,TRBJ2-1,TGTGCCAGCGAAACAGGGTTAGGGGAGCAGTTCTTC,CASETGLGEQFF
NA,NA,TRBV11-2,TRBJ1-1,TGTGCCAGCAGCATACAGCTGAACACTGAAGCTTTCTTT,CASSIQLNTEAFF
NA,NA,TRBV9,TRBJ1-6,TGTGCCAGCAGCGTAGACTGGGCGAATTCACCCCTCCACTTT,CASSVDWANSPLHF
NA,NA,TRBV7-9,TRBJ2-7,TGTGCCAGCAGCTTCTCTCTCGCGAGCTCCTACGAGCAGTACTTC,CASSFSLASSYEQYF
NA,NA,TRBV28,TRBJ2-2,TGTGCCAGCAGTCCCAAACGGGGAGTGATCGACACCGGGGAGCTGTTTTTT,CASSPKRGVIDTGELFF
NA,TRBD1,TRBV6-2/TRBV6-3,TRBJ1-1,TGTGCCAGCAGCAGCAGACAGGGGGCGCGGGGCACTGAAGCTTTCTTT,CASSSRQGARGTEAFF